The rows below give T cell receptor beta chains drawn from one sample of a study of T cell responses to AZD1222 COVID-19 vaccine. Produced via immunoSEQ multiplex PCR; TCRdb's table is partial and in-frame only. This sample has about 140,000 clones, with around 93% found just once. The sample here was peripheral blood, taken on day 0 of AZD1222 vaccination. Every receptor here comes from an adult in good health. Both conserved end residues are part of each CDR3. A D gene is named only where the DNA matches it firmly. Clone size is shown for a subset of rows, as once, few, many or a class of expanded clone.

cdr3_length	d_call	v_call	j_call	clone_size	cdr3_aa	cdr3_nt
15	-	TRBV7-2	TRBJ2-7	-	CASSPHFSRHYEQYF	TGTGCCAGCAGCCCCCATTTTAGCAGGCATTACGAGCAGTACTTC
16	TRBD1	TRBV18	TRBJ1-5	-	CASSPPGQGVNQPQHF	TGTGCCAGCTCACCCCCCGGACAGGGGGTTAATCAGCCCCAGCATTTT
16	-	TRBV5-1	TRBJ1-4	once	CASSLGLQSTNEKLFF	TGCGCCAGCAGCTTGGGTTTACAGTCAACTAATGAAAAACTGTTTTTT
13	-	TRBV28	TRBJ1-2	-	CASSSTTHYGYTF	TGTGCCAGCAGTTCTACTACCCACTATGGCTACACCTTC
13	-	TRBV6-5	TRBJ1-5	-	CASRYLSNQPQHF	TGTGCCAGCCGATACCTTAGCAATCAGCCCCAGCATTTT
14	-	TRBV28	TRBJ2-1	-	CASSLRPFRDEQFF	TGTGCCAGCAGTCTAAGGCCCTTCCGGGATGAGCAGTTCTTC
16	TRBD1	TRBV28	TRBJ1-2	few	CASHVTGAKINYGYTF	TGTGCCAGCCACGTAACAGGGGCCAAGATTAACTATGGCTACACCTTC
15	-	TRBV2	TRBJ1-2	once	CASSVAPGTKDGYTF	TGTGCCAGCAGTGTAGCGCCCGGGACAAAAGATGGCTACACCTTC
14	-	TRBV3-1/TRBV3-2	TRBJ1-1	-	CASSQPSGNTEAFF	TGTGCCAGCAGCCAACCTTCGGGGAACACTGAAGCTTTCTTT
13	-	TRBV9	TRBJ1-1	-	CASSVRSGTEAFF	TGTGCCAGCAGCGTACGAAGTGGCACTGAAGCTTTCTTT
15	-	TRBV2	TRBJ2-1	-	CASNGRGGSYNEQFF	TGTGCCAGCAATGGGAGGGGGGGCTCCTACAATGAGCAGTTCTTC
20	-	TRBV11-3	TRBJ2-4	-	CASSFGRWREAELAKNIQYF	TGTGCCAGCAGCTTCGGCCGGTGGCGGGAAGCGGAACTAGCCAAAAACATTCAGTACTTC
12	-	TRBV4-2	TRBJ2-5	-	CASSQLQETQYF	TGTGCCAGCAGCCAGTTACAAGAGACCCAGTACTTC
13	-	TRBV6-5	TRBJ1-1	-	CATQVGRNTEAFF	TGTGCCACCCAGGTGGGCAGGAACACTGAAGCTTTCTTT
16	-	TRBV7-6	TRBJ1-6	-	CASSLAYAGKNSPLHF	TGTGCCAGCAGCTTAGCCTATGCAGGGAAGAATTCACCCCTCCACTTT
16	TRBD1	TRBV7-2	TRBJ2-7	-	CASSLRGGILSYEQYF	TGTGCCAGCAGCTTAAGAGGGGGCATACTCTCCTACGAGCAGTACTTC
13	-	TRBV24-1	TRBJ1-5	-	CATVQGSNQPQHF	TGTGCCACCGTACAGGGTAGCAATCAGCCCCAGCATTTT
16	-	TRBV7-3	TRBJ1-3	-	CASSQTPPSSGNTIYF	TGTGCCAGCAGCCAAACGCCGCCAAGCTCTGGAAACACCATATATTTT
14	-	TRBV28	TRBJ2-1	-	CASSLVTRSDEQFF	TGTGCCAGCAGTTTAGTGACTAGAAGTGATGAGCAGTTCTTC
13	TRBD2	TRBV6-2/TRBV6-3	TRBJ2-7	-	CASSPRWGGEQYF	TGTGCCAGCAGCCCTCGTTGGGGGGGCGAGCAGTACTTC
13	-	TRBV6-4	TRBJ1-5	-	CASSEQINQPQHF	TGTGCCAGCAGTGAACAGATCAATCAGCCCCAGCATTTT
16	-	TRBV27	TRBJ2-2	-	CASSRNHNLLTGELFF	TGTGCCAGCAGTCGAAACCATAACCTCCTCACCGGGGAGCTGTTTTTT
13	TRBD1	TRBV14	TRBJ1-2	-	CASSQGTGNGYTF	TGTGCCAGCAGCCAAGGGACAGGGAATGGCTACACCTTC
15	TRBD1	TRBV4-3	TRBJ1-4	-	CASSQHGTGNEKLFF	TGCGCCAGCAGCCAACACGGGACAGGGAATGAAAAACTGTTTTTT
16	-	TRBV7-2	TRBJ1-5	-	CASSRQPGDSNQPQHF	TGTGCCAGCAGCCGTCAGCCTGGGGATAGCAATCAGCCCCAGCATTTT
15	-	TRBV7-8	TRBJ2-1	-	CASSFGTLAYNEQFF	TGTGCCAGCAGCTTCGGGACCCTTGCCTACAATGAGCAGTTCTTC
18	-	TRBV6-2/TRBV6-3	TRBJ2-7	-	CASSFPPFRGGGYYEQYF	TGTGCCAGCAGTTTCCCGCCCTTCCGGGGAGGGGGCTACTACGAGCAGTACTTC
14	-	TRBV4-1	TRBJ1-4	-	CASSQPLSNEKLFF	TGCGCCAGCAGCCAACCGCTGTCGAATGAAAAACTGTTTTTT
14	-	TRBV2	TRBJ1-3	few	CASSATSMGNTIYF	TGTGCCAGCAGTGCGACCTCGATGGGAAACACCATATATTTT
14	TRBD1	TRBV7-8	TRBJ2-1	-	CASSRQGFGDEQFF	TGTGCCAGCAGCCGACAGGGTTTTGGGGATGAGCAGTTCTTC
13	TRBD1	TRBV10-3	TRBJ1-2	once	CASKGQGADGYTF	TGTGCCTCGAAGGGGCAGGGGGCAGATGGCTACACCTTC
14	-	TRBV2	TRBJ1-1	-	CASTRDQGIAEAFF	TGTGCCAGTACGAGAGACCAGGGGATCGCTGAAGCTTTCTTT
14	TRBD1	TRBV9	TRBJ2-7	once	CASSVQGASYEQYF	TGTGCCAGCAGCGTCCAGGGGGCCTCCTACGAGCAGTACTTC
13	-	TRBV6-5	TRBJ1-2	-	CASSRGAVLGYTF	TGTGCCAGCAGTCGGGGCGCCGTTTTGGGCTACACCTTC
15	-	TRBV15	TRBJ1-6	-	CATSRDQGGFSPLHF	TGTGCCACCAGCAGAGATCAGGGCGGGTTTTCACCCCTCCACTTT
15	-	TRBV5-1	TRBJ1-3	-	CASSFVPGGGNTIYF	TGCGCCAGCAGCTTCGTTCCTGGGGGCGGAAACACCATATATTTT
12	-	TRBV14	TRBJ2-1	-	CASSQAYNEQFF	TGTGCCAGCAGCCAGGCCTACAATGAGCAGTTCTTC
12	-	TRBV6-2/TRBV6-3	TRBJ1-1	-	CASSFGSTEAFF	TGTGCCAGCAGTTTCGGATCCACTGAAGCTTTCTTT
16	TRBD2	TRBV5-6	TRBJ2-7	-	CASSLAPSGSSYEQYF	TGTGCCAGCAGCTTGGCTCCTAGCGGGAGCTCCTACGAGCAGTACTTC
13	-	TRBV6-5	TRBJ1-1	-	CASQTGMGTEAFF	TGTGCCAGCCAAACAGGGATGGGGACTGAAGCTTTCTTT
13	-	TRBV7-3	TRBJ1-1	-	CASSLEGLTEAFF	TGTGCCAGCAGCTTAGAGGGGCTCACTGAAGCTTTCTTT
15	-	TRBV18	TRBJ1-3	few	CASSRTEDSGNTIYF	TGTGCCAGCTCGAGGACGGAGGACTCTGGAAACACCATATATTTT
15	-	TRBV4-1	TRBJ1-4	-	CASSPTGVALEKLFF	TGCGCCAGCAGCCCCACGGGGGTGGCTCTGGAAAAACTGTTTTTT
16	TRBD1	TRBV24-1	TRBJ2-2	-	CATSDWDRLGTGELFF	TGTGCCACCAGTGATTGGGACAGGTTGGGGACTGGGGAGCTGTTTTTT
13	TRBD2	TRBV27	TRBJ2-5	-	CASGRERRETQYF	TGTGCCAGCGGGCGGGAGCGAAGAGAGACCCAGTACTTC
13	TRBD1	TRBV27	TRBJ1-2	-	CASRPTGPYGYTF	TGTGCCAGCAGACCGACAGGGCCCTATGGCTACACCTTC
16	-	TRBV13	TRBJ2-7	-	CASSFRGTSGLYEQYF	TGTGCCAGCAGCTTCAGAGGGACGTCGGGCCTCTACGAGCAGTACTTC
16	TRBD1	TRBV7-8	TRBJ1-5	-	CASSSGQGFSNQPQHF	TGTGCCAGCAGCTCGGGACAGGGGTTTAGCAATCAGCCCCAGCATTTT
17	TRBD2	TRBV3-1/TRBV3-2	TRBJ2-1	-	CASSPRPSPGTTTEQFF	TGTGCCAGCAGCCCCCGCCCATCACCCGGGACTACGACTGAGCAGTTCTTC
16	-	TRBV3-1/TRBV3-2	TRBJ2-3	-	CASSRIRGASTDTQYF	TGTGCCAGCAGCCGGATTCGGGGGGCTAGCACAGATACGCAGTATTTT
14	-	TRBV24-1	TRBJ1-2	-	CATSDPGNNYGYTF	TGTGCCACCAGTGACCCGGGGAATAACTATGGCTACACCTTC
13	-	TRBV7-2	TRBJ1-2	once	CASSFGDLYGYTF	TGTGCCAGCAGCTTCGGGGATTTATATGGCTACACCTTC
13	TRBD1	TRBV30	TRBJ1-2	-	CAWGQGDYYGYTF	TGTGCCTGGGGACAGGGGGATTACTATGGCTACACCTTC
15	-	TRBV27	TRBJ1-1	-	CASSPLYRAHTEAFF	TGTGCCAGCAGTCCCCTTTACAGGGCTCACACTGAAGCTTTCTTT
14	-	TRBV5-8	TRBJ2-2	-	CASSMTGNTGELFF	TGTGCCAGCAGCATGACAGGGAACACCGGGGAGCTGTTTTTT
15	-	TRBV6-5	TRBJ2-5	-	CASSSPREGQETQYF	TGTGCCAGCAGTTCGCCGCGAGAGGGCCAAGAGACCCAGTACTTC
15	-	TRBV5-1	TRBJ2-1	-	CASSLAGLGNNEQFF	TGCGCCAGCAGCTTGGCTGGGCTGGGGAACAATGAGCAGTTCTTC
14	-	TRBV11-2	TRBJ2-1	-	CASSLVWTLDEQFF	TGTGCCAGCAGCTTAGTGTGGACACTTGATGAGCAGTTCTTC
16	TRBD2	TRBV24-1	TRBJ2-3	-	CATSGLAGGSTDTQYF	TGTGCCACCAGTGGCCTAGCGGGGGGGAGCACAGATACGCAGTATTTT
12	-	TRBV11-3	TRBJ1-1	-	CASSLGGRQAFF	TGTGCCAGCAGCTTAGGTGGCAGGCAAGCTTTCTTT